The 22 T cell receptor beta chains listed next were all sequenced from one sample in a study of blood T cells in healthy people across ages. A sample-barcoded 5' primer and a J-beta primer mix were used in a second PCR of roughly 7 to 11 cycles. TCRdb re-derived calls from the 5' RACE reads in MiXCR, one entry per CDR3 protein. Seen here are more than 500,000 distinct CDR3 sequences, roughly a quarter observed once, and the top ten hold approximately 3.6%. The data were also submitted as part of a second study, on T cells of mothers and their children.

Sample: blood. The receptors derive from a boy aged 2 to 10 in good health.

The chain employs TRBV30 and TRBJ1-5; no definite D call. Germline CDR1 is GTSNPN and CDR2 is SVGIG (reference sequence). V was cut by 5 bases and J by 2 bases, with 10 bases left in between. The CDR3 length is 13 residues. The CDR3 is CAWSGGRNQPQHF. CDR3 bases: TGTGCCTGGTCGGGCGGGCGCAATCAGCCCCAGCATTTT.

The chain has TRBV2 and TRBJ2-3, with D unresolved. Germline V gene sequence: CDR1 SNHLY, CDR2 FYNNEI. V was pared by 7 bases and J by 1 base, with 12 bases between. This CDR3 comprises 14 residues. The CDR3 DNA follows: TGTGCCAGCAAAAGGATCACTGGCACAGATACGCAGTATTTT. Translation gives CASKRITGTDTQYF.

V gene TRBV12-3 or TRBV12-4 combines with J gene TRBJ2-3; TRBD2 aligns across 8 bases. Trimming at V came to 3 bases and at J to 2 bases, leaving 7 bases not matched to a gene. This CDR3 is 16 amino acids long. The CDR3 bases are TGTGCCAGCAGTTTCCGCCAACTAGCGGTCACAGATACGCAGTATTTT. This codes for CASSFRQLAVTDTQYF.

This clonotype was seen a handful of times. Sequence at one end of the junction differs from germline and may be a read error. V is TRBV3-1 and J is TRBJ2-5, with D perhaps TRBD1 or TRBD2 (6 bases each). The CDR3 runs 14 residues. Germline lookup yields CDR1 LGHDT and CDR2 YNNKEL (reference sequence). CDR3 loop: CASSEEGGWQTQYF. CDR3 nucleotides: TGTGCCAGCAGCGAAGAGGGGGGTTGGCAGACCCAGTACTTC.

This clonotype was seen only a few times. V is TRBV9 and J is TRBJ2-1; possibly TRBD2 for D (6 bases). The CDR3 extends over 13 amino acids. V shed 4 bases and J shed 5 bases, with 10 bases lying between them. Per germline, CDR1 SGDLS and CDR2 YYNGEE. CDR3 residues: CASSIRLDNEQFF. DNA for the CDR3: TGTGCCAGCAGCATTCGACTAGACAATGAGCAGTTCTTC.

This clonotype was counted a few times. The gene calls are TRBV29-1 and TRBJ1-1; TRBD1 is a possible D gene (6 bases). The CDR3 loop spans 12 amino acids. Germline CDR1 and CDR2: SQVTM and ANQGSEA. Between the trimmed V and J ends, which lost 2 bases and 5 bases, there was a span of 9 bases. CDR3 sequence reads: CSVERTGTEAFF. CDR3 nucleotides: TGCAGCGTTGAAAGAACAGGGACTGAAGCTTTCTTT.

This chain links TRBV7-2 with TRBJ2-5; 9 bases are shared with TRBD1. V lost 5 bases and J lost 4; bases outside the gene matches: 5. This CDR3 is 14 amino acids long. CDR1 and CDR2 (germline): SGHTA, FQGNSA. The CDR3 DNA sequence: TGTGCCAGCAGCCCCACGGACAGGGGAGAGACCCAGTACTTC. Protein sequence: CASSPTDRGETQYF.

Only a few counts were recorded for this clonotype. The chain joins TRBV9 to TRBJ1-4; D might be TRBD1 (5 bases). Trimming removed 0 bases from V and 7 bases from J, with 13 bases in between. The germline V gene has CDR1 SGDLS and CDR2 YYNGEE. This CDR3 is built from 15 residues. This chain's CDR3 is CASSVGGRYGEKLFF. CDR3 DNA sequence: TGTGCCAGCAGCGTAGGGGGACGTTATGGTGAAAAACTGTTTTTT. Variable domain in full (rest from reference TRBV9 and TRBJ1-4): DSGVTQTPKHLITATGQRVTLRCSPRSGDLSVYWYQQSLDQGLQFLIQYYNGEERAKGNILERFSAQQFPDLHSELNLSSLELGDSALYFCASSVGGRYGEKLFFGSGTQLSVL.

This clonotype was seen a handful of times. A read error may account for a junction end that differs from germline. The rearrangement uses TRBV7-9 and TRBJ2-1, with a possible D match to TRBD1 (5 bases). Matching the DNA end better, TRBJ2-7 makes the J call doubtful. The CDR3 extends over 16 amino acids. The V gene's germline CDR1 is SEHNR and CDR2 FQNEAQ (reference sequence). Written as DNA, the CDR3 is TGTGCCAGCAGTTTAGTAACTCAGGGTGGAAGATACGAGCAGTACTTC. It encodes CASSLVTQGGRYEQYF.

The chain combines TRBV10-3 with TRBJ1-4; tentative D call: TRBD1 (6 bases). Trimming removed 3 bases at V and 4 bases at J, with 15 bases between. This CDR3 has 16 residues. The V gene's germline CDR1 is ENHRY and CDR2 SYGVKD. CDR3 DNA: TGTGCCATCAGTGATCGAGGACAGACACTTAATGAAAAACTGTTTTTT. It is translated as CAISDRGQTLNEKLFF.

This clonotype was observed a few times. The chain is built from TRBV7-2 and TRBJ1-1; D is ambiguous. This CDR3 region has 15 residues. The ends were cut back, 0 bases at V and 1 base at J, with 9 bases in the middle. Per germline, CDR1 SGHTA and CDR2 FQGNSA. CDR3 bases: TGTGCCAGCAGCTTAGCCCCCCCAGCGAACACTGAAGCTTTCTTT. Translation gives CASSLAPPANTEAFF.

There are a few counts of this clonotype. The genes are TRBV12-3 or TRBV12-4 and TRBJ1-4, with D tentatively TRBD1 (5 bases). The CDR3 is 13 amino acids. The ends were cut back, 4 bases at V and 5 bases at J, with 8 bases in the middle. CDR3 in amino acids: CASSWGSNEKLFF. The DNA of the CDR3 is TGTGCCAGCAGTTGGGGGTCGAATGAAAAACTGTTTTTT.

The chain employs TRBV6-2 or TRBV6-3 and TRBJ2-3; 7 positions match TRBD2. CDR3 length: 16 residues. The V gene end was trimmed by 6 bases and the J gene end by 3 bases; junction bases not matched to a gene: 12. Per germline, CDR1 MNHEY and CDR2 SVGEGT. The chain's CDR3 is CASSPGAGERTDTQYF. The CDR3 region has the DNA TGTGCCAGCAGCCCCGGGGCGGGAGAAAGGACAGATACGCAGTATTTT.

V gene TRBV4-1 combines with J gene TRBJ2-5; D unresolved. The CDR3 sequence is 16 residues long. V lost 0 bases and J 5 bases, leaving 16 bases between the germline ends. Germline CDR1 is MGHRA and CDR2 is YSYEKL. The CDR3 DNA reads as TGCGCCAGCAGCCAAGATTTGGGTAGGGTTTGGGAGACCCAGTACTTC. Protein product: CASSQDLGRVWETQYF.

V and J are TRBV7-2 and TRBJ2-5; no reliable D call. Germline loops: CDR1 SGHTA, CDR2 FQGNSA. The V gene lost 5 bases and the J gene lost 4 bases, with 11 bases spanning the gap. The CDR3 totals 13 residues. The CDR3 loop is CASSAAIRETQYF. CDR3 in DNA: TGTGCCAGCAGCGCGGCCATCCGAGAGACCCAGTACTTC.

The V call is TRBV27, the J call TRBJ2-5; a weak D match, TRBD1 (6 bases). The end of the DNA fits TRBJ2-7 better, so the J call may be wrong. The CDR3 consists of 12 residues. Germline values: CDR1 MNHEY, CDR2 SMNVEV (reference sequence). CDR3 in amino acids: CASRTLRGEQYF. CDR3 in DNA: TGTGCCAGCAGGACCCTCAGGGGCGAGCAGTACTTC.

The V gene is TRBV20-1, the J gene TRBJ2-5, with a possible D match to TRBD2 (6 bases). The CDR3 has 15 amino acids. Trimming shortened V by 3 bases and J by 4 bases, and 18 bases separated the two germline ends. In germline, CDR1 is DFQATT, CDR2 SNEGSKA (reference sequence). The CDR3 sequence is CSARITTVGGETQYF. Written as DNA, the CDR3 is TGCAGTGCTAGGATTACGACAGTGGGGGGAGAGACCCAGTACTTC.

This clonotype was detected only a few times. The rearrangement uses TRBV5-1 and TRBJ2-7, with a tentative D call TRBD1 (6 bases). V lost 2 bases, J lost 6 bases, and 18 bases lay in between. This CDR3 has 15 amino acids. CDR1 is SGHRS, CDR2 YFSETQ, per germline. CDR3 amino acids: CASSLISQGYGEQYF. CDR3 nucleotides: TGCGCCAGCAGCTTAATTTCTCAGGGGTACGGCGAGCAGTACTTC.

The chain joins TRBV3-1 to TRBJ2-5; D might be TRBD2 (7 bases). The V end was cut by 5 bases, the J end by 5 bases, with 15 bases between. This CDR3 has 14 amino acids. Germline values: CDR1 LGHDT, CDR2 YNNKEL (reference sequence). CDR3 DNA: TGTGCCAGCAGCACGACAGGAGCGGGGGAGACCCAGTACTTC. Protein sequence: CASSTTGAGETQYF.

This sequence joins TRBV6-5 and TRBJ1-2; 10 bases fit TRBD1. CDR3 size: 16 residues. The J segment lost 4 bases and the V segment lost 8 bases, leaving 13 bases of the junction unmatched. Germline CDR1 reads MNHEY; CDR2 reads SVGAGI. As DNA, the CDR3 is TGTGCCAGCTCAAAGGACAGGGGGATCCCCTTCTATGGCTACACCTTC. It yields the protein CASSKDRGIPFYGYTF.

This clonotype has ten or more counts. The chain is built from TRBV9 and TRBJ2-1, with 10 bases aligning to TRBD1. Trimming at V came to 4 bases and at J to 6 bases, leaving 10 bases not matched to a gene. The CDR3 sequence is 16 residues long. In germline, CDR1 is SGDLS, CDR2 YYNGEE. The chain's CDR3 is CASSPGGGQGVNEQFF. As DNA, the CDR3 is TGTGCCAGCAGCCCCGGGGGCGGACAGGGGGTCAATGAGCAGTTCTTC.

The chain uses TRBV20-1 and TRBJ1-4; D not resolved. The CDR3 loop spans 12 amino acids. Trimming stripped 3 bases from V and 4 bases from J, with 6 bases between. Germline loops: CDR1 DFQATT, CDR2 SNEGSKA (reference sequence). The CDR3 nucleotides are TGCAGTGCTAGTTCCGGTAATGAAAAACTGTTTTTT. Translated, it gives CSASSGNEKLFF.